This T cell receptor beta chain emerged from a study of T cells in Graves' hyperthyroidism and ophthalmopathy (dated by TCRdb to between 2018 and 2020). About the investigation overall: Peripheral blood samples were taken at the time of initial diagnosis, prior to any treatment. To identify distinguishing TCR V-J signatures, a discovery cohort of 100 patients was used, comprising 43 with Graves' ophthalmopathy and 55 to 65 with stable Graves' hyperthyroidism. Prospective prediction of ophthalmopathy was tested in an independent validation cohort consisting of about 19 hyperthyroidism patients and 15 or so patients who later progressed to ophthalmopathy. The 100 discovery patients were randomly split 7:3 into training and test sets. Thyroid tissue and blood T-cell repertoires from six Graves' hyperthyroidism patients were also compared in the study. Once sampling was done, hyperthyroidism patients were given methimazole at a starting dose of 30 mg daily, whereas ophthalmopathy patients were given high-dose intravenous methylprednisolone. The paper reports TCR Vbeta CDR3 sequencing of roughly 140 peripheral blood samples: fewer than 50 ophthalmopathy, roughly 80 hyperthyroidism and some 17 progressor patients.

Stable Graves' hyperthyroidism was defined as no progression to ophthalmopathy during 18 months of follow-up. Hyperthyroidism patients were newly diagnosed, with disease duration under 2 months, and aged 18 to 65 years. Exclusion was applied to patients with uncontrolled infections, other autoimmune diseases, pregnancy or lactation. Diagnoses were based on clinical symptoms, serum thyroxine and TRAb, thyroid ultrasound and orbital computed tomography. Ficoll-Paque density gradient centrifugation was used to isolate PBMCs from 8.5 to 10 ml of fresh peripheral blood. Total RNA was extracted with Trizol reagent, and quality was checked on an Agilent 2100 Bioanalyzer. TCR beta CDR3 regions were amplified from RNA transcripts. The TCR CDR3 was subjected to a first round of RT-PCR using the HTBI primer set and the Qiagen OneStep RT-PCR kit. Libraries were constructed in a second round of multiplex PCR, after which size selection and purification were carried out. Libraries were sequenced paired-end with 100 bp reads on an Illumina HiSeq2000. As for the original processing: Raw data were processed with SOAPnuke, discarding reads with adapters, uncalled bases, mean Phred below 15, or no exact constant-primer or identifier match. High-quality paired reads were merged with COPE v1.2.5, and unique nucleotide sequences were defined as clonotypes. MiTCR v1.1 was used to align clonotypes to the IMGT TRBV, TRBD and TRBJ reference segments. The analysis included only V-J combinations with a frequency above 0.0001, which together covered approximately 99% of the repertoires. A TCS score was defined as the ratio between F50 (clonal expansion) and ExV (chaos), using BLOSUM62-based TCRdist between CDR3 peptides within each V-J. Welch's t-statistics and random forest reduced 514 V-J features to roughly 13, which were used in a naive Bayes classifier (R e1071). TCRdb reran the public reads through fastp at Q25 and MiXCR, keeping productive beta chains. Each CDR3 protein gets just one entry, which takes the most common genes and DNA from the rows behind it. TCRdb's processing, not the study's, gives the V and J calls here. The sample table holds some 760,000 distinct CDR3 sequences, of which 13% to 15% were seen once. Jointly, the top ten make up 9.5% to 13% of the sample.

Study-level results and caveats: Ophthalmopathy was separated from stable hyperthyroidism by a 13 V-J signature model, with about 86% sensitivity and roughly 84% specificity obtained in cross-validation and 80%/75% obtained in testing. Most expanded thyroid clonotypes (frequency above 0.001) were also found in blood, which suggests that blood repertoires may mirror thyroid immune responses. During validation, the model predicted progression to ophthalmopathy a median of approximately 7 months ahead of onset, with just under 71% sensitivity and less than 85% specificity. Sample size was not statistically predetermined, and investigators were not blinded to group allocation.

Concerning this clonotype: What this receptor recognizes is not known. No base quality information exists; no much larger clone differs at one position.

Trimming takes 5 bases from V and 9 bases from J, and the germline ends sit 10 bases apart. CDR3 length: 12 amino acids, cysteine to phenylalanine. Left in the record is the CDR3 DNA by itself, 36 bases read in frame from the first base. CDR1 and CDR2, per the germline V gene, are SGHNT and YENEEA. Sequences were obtained from blood. Recombination joined TRBV11-3 with TRBJ2-2, with an unclear D gene assignment. The TCR was taken from a woman aged 18-30 years with Graves' hyperthyroidism. The DNA sequence is TGTGCCAGCAGCGATCTAGGGAGGGAGCTGTTTTTT. It specifies CASSDLGRELFF. Here the CDR3 is joined to the reference TRBV11-3 and TRBJ2-2 genes, and the full variable domain is: EAGVVQSPRYKIIEKKQPVAFWCNPISGHNTLYWYLQNLGQGPELLIRYENEEAVDDSQLPKDRFSAERLKGVDSTLKIQPAELGDSAVYLCASSDLGRELFFGEGSRLTVL.